This T cell receptor (beta chain) came from a study of blood T cells in healthy people across ages. A word on this clonotype: Its antigen is still unknown.

Whole-study findings and limits: Greater diversity and more naive CD4+ cells were seen in long-lived donors than in aged donors. It was not possible, with unsorted PBMCs, to conclusively compare naive and antigen-experienced cells.

For the second PCR, which ran for about 7 to 11 cycles, a sample-barcoded 5' primer and a J-beta primer mix were used. TCRdb processed the 5' RACE reads anew with MiXCR; each CDR3 protein has one entry. The top ten hold roughly 12% of the sample, which has 1.5 million to 2 million distinct CDR3 sequences, about 31% seen once. The CDR3 is 17 residues long. The ends lost 6 bases at V and 0 bases at J; junction bases unmatched: 11. The V gene's germline CDR1 is MNHEY and CDR2 SVGEGT. V usage is TRBV6-2 or TRBV6-3 and J usage is TRBJ2-3; TRBD2 matches 8 bases. Input material: blood. This TCR was sampled from a woman aged 25 to 39 in good health. CDR3 in amino acids: CASSSVRGGTSTDTQYF. DNA of the CDR3: TGTGCCAGCAGCTCGGTTCGCGGGGGGACTAGCACAGATACGCAGTATTTT.